This T cell receptor (beta chain) was sequenced during a study of blood T cell repertoires in COVID-19. Whole-study context: There were acute and convalescent COVID-19 samples, and they came from the United States, Italy and Spain. The cDNA or gDNA used as material had been derived from T cells, B-cell-depleted T cells, or PBMCs.

In the original workflow: By means of reference gene primer amplification, nucleated cell counts were estimated. Some clones are missing from TCRdb's copy, which holds only in-frame ones; the method was immunoSEQ multiplex PCR. D and trimming were read from the DNA, whereas the V and J calls and clone size are those reported in that table. There are 140,000 to 150,000 clones in the sample; 75% to 90% occur only once, and 3.5% to 4% lies in the top ten. CDR1 SGHRS and CDR2 YFSETQ come from the germline V gene. The CDR3 extends over 15 amino acids. Trimming cost V 0 bases and J 0 bases, with 10 bases left between them.

This clonotype was sampled from a man between 65 and 85 years old who had recovered from COVID-19. The sample consisted of peripheral blood. V is TRBV5-1 and J is TRBJ2-7; D unclear. Here the CDR3 DNA reads TGCGCCAGCAGCTTGGACAGCCTACCCTCCTACGAGCAGTACTTC. This codes for CASSLDSLPSYEQYF.